The 16 T cell receptor beta chains listed next were all sequenced from one sample in a study of PD-1 blockade in classical Hodgkin lymphoma. Data came from immunoSEQ multiplex PCR; TCRdb stores just in-frame clones and leaves some out. Here the sample spans roughly 42,000 clones, 69% being singletons. Described time point: cycle 4 day 1 (C4D1), after 5 to 7 weeks of nivolumab. Every patient relapsed after autologous stem cell transplantation, and brentuximab vedotin exposure varied. This specimen was peripheral blood mononuclear cells (PBMCs), taken before the fourth cycle of nivolumab. The receptors shown here come from a human donor with classical Hodgkin lymphoma.

In its sample, this clone was seen once. In the same sample, other DNA sequences code for this CDR3. The rearrangement links TRBV5-4 to TRBJ2-1; D call uncertain. Trimming removed 0 bases from V and 7 bases from J, with 8 bases in between. This CDR3 has 13 amino acids. Germline-derived CDR1 and CDR2 are SGHNT and YYREEE (reference sequence). The CDR3 region has the DNA TGTGCCAGCAGCTTGGACTCGCCAAATGAGCAGTTCTTC. Translating gives CASSLDSPNEQFF.

The sample holds many counts of this clone. The rearrangement joins TRBV27 to TRBJ2-1; TRBD1 matches 10 bases. The CDR3 is 15 residues long. With 5 bases clipped from V and 7 bases from J, the junction kept 8 bases outside the gene matches. Looked up from germline, CDR1 is MNHEY and CDR2 is SMNVEV (reference sequence). CDR3 sequence: CASSVTRTGGNEQFF. Written as DNA, the CDR3 is TGTGCCAGCAGTGTAACCCGGACAGGGGGGAATGAGCAGTTCTTC.

V and J are TRBV20-1 and TRBJ2-5; D gene ambiguous. The CDR3 is 11 residues long. V gave up 1 base and J gave up 5 bases, with 5 bases separating them. Germline V lookup: CDR1 DFQATT, CDR2 SNEGSKA (reference sequence). CDR3 sequence: CSARVVETQYF. CDR3 sequence (DNA): TGCAGTGCTAGAGTCGTGGAGACCCAGTACTTC.

This chain connects TRBV7-2 to TRBJ1-5; D uncertain. Trimming cost V 1 base and J 0 bases, with 13 bases left between them. Germline V gene data show CDR1 as SGHTA and CDR2 as FQGNSA. The CDR3 spans 17 residues. Here the CDR3 DNA reads TGTGCCAGCAGCTTAGAAGGTGTGGGGTATAGCAATCAGCCCCAGCATTTT. Amino acid sequence: CASSLEGVGYSNQPQHF.

The J gene is TRBJ2-2, the V gene TRBV2; TRBD2 aligns across 8 bases. CDR1 and CDR2 (germline): SNHLY, FYNNEI. Germline trimming cut 8 bases from V and 1 base from J; bases unmatched to any gene: 12. The length of the CDR3 is 17 residues. The CDR3: CASGDEGTSWNTGELFF. In nucleotides, the CDR3 is TGTGCCAGCGGGGACGAGGGGACTAGTTGGAACACCGGGGAGCTGTTTTTT.

This chain joins TRBV18 and TRBJ1-5, with TRBD1 matching over 9 bases. The germline gives CDR1 KGHSH, CDR2 LQKENI. The ends lost 2 bases at V and 1 base at J; junction bases unmatched: 0. This CDR3 comprises 15 residues. The CDR3 coding sequence is TGTGCCAGCTCACCAGGGACAGGGAGCAATCAGCCCCAGCATTTT. Encoded protein: CASSPGTGSNQPQHF.

J is TRBJ2-7 and V is TRBV7-2; a weak D match, TRBD2 (7 bases). Trimming shortened V by 3 bases and J by 3 bases, and 15 bases separated the two germline ends. CDR3 size: 15 residues. Germline CDR1 SGHTA, CDR2 FQGNSA. The chain's CDR3 is CASSLGGGEGYEQYF. The DNA of the CDR3 is TGTGCCAGCAGCTTGGGGGGCGGGGAGGGCTACGAGCAGTACTTC. Full variable domain (missing parts from reference TRBV7-2 and TRBJ2-7): GAGVSQSPSNKVTEKGKDVELRCDPISGHTALYWYRQSLGQGLEFLIYFQGNSAPDKSGLPSDRFSAERTGGSVSTLTIQRTQQEDSAVYLCASSLGGGEGYEQYFGPGTRLTVT.

CDR3: CAWSHGDYEQYF. DNA of the CDR3: TGTGCCTGGAGTCACGGAGACTACGAGCAGTACTTC. The chain employs TRBV30 and TRBJ2-7; D remains unclear. Germline V gives CDR1 GTSNPN, CDR2 SVGIG (reference sequence). The CDR3 extends over 12 amino acids. Trimming cost V 2 bases and J 3 bases, with 8 bases left between them.

CDR3 sequence reads: CASSDGNEAFF. The CDR3 DNA reads as TGCGCCAGCAGTGATGGGAATGAAGCTTTCTTT. The chain uses TRBV10-2 and TRBJ1-1, with D unclear. The CDR3 extends over 11 amino acids. V was shortened by 3 bases and J by 7 bases, with 6 bases between the two germline ends. Germline V gene lookup returns CDR1 WSHSY and CDR2 SAAADI.

The gene calls are TRBV5-1 and TRBJ2-1, with D possibly matching TRBD2 (5 bases). This CDR3 is built from 18 residues. Germline assignment: CDR1 SGHRS and CDR2 YFSETQ. The V end was cut by 4 bases, the J end by 0 bases, with 20 bases between. This CDR3 is CASSPGMLRALSYNEQFF. CDR3 in DNA: TGCGCCAGCAGCCCTGGTATGTTGCGGGCACTCTCCTACAATGAGCAGTTCTTC.

The rearrangement links TRBV5-1 to TRBJ1-3; 7 nucleotides agree with TRBD1. CDR1 and CDR2 from the germline V gene are SGHRS and YFSETQ. The trim removed 0 bases at V and 1 base at J, leaving 7 bases unmatched. The CDR3 has 17 amino acids. The CDR3 protein is CASSLDPGQSSGNTIYF. CDR3 in DNA: TGCGCCAGCAGCTTGGACCCGGGACAGTCTTCTGGAAACACCATATATTTT.

This clone was picked up a small number of times. This rearrangement joins TRBV6-1 to TRBJ2-3; D could derive from TRBD1 or TRBD2 (5 bases each). CDR1 MNHNS and CDR2 SASEGT come from the germline V gene. V was clipped by 8 bases and J by 0 bases, with 15 bases between them. The CDR3 spans 15 residues. The CDR3 DNA is TGTGCCAGCTCACGAGGGGCCAGTAGCACAGATACGCAGTATTTT. Protein sequence: CASSRGASSTDTQYF.

J is TRBJ2-7 and V is TRBV27, with 8 bases matching TRBD2. Germline CDR1 and CDR2: MNHEY and SMNVEV (reference sequence). The CDR3 loop spans 13 amino acids. V dropped 7 bases and J dropped 0; count of bases not matched to a gene: 2. CDR3: CASIGGDSYEQYF. The CDR3 nucleotides are TGTGCCAGCATCGGGGGGGACTCCTACGAGCAGTACTTC.

The J gene is TRBJ2-1, the V gene TRBV27, with TRBD2 matching 7 bases. Germline CDR1 reads MNHEY; CDR2 reads SMNVEV (reference sequence). Trimming removed 3 bases from V and 0 bases from J; junction bases left unmatched: 11. The CDR3 totals 18 residues. This CDR3 reads CASSLWGSGVSSYNEQFF. The CDR3 bases are TGTGCCAGCAGTTTGTGGGGGAGCGGGGTAAGCTCCTACAATGAGCAGTTCTTC.

The sample holds a few counts of this clone. The V and J genes are TRBV29-1 and TRBJ2-3; maybe TRBD2 (6 bases). The CDR3 spans 15 residues. The germline gives CDR1 SQVTM, CDR2 ANQGSEA. V lost 6 bases and J 4 bases, leaving 20 bases between the germline ends. The CDR3 loop is CSVRSSAGFPDTQYF. CDR3 bases: TGCAGCGTGAGGAGCAGCGCGGGGTTCCCAGATACGCAGTATTTT.

This sequence joins TRBV9 and TRBJ2-2, with D hard to call. CDR3 length: 15 amino acids. Germline assignment: CDR1 SGDLS and CDR2 YYNGEE. V was shortened by 0 bases and J by 6 bases, with 12 bases between the two germline ends. As DNA, the CDR3 is TGTGCCAGCAGCGTAGCCAGGTATCTAGCCGGGGAGCTGTTTTTT. Its translation is CASSVARYLAGELFF.